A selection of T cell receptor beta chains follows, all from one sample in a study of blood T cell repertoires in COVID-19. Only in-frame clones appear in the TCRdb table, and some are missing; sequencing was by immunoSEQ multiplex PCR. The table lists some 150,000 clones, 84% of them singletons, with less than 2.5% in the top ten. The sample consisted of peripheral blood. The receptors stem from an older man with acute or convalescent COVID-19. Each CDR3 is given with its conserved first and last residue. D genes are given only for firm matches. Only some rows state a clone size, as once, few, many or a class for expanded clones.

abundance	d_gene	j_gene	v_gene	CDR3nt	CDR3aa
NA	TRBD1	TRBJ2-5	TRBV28	TGTGCCAGCAGCACACAGGGGGGTAAAGAGACCCAGTACTTC	CASSTQGGKETQYF
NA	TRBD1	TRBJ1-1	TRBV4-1	TGCGCCAGCAGCCAGGGACAGGGGATTCGCACTGAAGCTTTCTTT	CASSQGQGIRTEAFF
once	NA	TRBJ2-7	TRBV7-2	TGTGCCAGCAGCTTTGACTACGCCCGACCAAATGGGCAGTACTTC	CASSFDYARPNGQYF
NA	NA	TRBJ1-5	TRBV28	TGTGCCAGCAGTCCTGGAGGGAATAGCAATCAGCCCCAGCATTTT	CASSPGGNSNQPQHF
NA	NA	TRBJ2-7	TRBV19	TGTGCCAGTACCCCAGGACAGTCCCAGACCTACGAGCAGTACTTC	CASTPGQSQTYEQYF
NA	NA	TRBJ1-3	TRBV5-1	TGCGCCAGCAGCCAGGACAGACCCGCCAGAGACACCATATATTTT	CASSQDRPARDTIYF
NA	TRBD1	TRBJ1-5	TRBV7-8	TGTGCCAGCAGCATACTCGGGACAGGCCTTAGCAATCAGCCCCAGCATTTT	CASSILGTGLSNQPQHF
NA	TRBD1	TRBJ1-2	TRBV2	TGTGCCAGCAGCGGGACAGGTGGTGGCTACACCTTC	CASSGTGGGYTF
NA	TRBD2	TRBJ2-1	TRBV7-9	TGTGCCAGCAGCTACTTGGCGGGGGACTCCTACAATGAGCAGTTCTTC	CASSYLAGDSYNEQFF
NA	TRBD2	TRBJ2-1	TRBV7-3	TGTGCCAGCAGCTTAACGGCGGGGGGCTACAATGAGCAGTTCTTC	CASSLTAGGYNEQFF
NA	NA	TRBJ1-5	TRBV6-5	TGTGTCACGAGGGCGGGGAGCAATCAGCCCCAGCATTTT	CVTRAGSNQPQHF
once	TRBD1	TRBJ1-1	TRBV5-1	TGCGCCAGCAGCTTGGTCCCGACAGGGACTAACACTGAAGCTTTCTTT	CASSLVPTGTNTEAFF
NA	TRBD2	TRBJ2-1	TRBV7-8	TGTGCCAGCAGCCTAGCGGGCAGGGTCAATGAGCAGTTCTTC	CASSLAGRVNEQFF
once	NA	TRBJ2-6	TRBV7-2	TGTGCCAGCAGCTTATTAGTAGGGGCAGCTGGGGCCAACGTCCTGACTTTC	CASSLLVGAAGANVLTF
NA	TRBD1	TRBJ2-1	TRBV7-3	TGTGCCAGCAGCTCGGGACAGGGCCCCCACAATGAGCAGTTCTTC	CASSSGQGPHNEQFF
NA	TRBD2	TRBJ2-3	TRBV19	TGTGCCAGTAGTGCGGGACTAGCGGGAGTGGATACGCAGTATTTT	CASSAGLAGVDTQYF
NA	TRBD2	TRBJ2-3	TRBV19	TGTGCCAGTAGTATACCCCCCAGCGGGAGGCCCGGGATGACAGATACGCAGTATTTT	CASSIPPSGRPGMTDTQYF